The rows below give T cell receptor beta chains drawn from one sample of a study of blood T cells in healthy people across ages. TCRdb ran MiXCR on the 5' RACE reads and lists one entry per CDR3 protein. The sample yields about 760,000 distinct CDR3 sequences, 25% seen once. These records were also assigned to another study, of T cells of mothers and their children.

Sequencing input: blood. Receptors originate from a boy aged 5-17 years in good health. Both conserved end residues are part of each CDR3.

CDR3: CSARDRGQQPQHF
J: TRBJ1-5
V: TRBV20-1

CDR3: CASSFFSGYSSYNEQFF
J: TRBJ2-1
V: TRBV11-2

CDR3: CASSIDASNEQFF
J: TRBJ2-1
V: TRBV19

CDR3: CASSEFEREAEQYF
J: -
V: TRBV25-1

CDR3: CSARDVTSRNYEQYF
J: TRBJ2-7
V: TRBV20-1

CDR3: CASSPSTWEQYF
J: TRBJ2-7
V: TRBV18

CDR3: CSARRLGSIQYF
J: TRBJ2-4
V: TRBV20-1

CDR3: CASSGGAVTGELFF
J: TRBJ2-2
V: TRBV9

CDR3: CASSTQGVDTQYF
J: TRBJ2-3
V: TRBV9

CDR3: CAIGEGSGTYEQYF
J: -
V: TRBV10-3

CDR3: CATSRDGGEGFDEQYF
J: TRBJ2-7
V: TRBV15

CDR3: CSAGGTSASYEQYF
J: -
V: TRBV29-1

CDR3: CASSYALAGGNEQFF
J: TRBJ2-1
V: TRBV6-6

CDR3: CASSQVDAELFF
J: TRBJ1-4
V: TRBV4-1

CDR3: CASSWRNTGELFF
J: TRBJ2-2
V: TRBV6-5

CDR3: CASSLSTGPFYNEQFF
J: TRBJ2-1
V: TRBV7-3

CDR3: CASTPRGERRQETQYF
J: TRBJ2-5
V: TRBV28

CDR3: CASSQLTSSGIGEQFF
J: TRBJ2-1
V: TRBV4-2

CDR3: CASSQTGNRGYTF
J: TRBJ1-2
V: TRBV28

CDR3: CASSYERGGAWETQYF
J: TRBJ2-5
V: TRBV28

CDR3: CASSSDRIPYEQYF
J: -
V: TRBV5-1

CDR3: CASRSAGAGISPLHF
J: TRBJ1-6
V: TRBV11-1

CDR3: CASSHGTRTGEQYF
J: TRBJ2-7
V: TRBV3-1

CDR3: CASRTLAETQYF
J: TRBJ2-5
V: TRBV2

CDR3: CASTLAGEEQYF
J: TRBJ2-7
V: TRBV6-6

CDR3: CAISELEGDYEQYF
J: -
V: TRBV10-3

CDR3: CASSVLAKNIQYF
J: TRBJ2-4
V: TRBV5-6

CDR3: CASARAHPETQYF
J: TRBJ2-5
V: TRBV7-2

CDR3: CASSLRTGGDPGNIQYF
J: TRBJ2-4
V: TRBV5-1

CDR3: CASSSDGTSNTGELFF
J: TRBJ2-2
V: TRBV5-1

CDR3: CASSPSGQGYETQYF
J: -
V: TRBV3-1

CDR3: CASSRDGYTDTQYF
J: TRBJ2-3
V: TRBV2

CDR3: CASIFRFGLEGEKLFF
J: TRBJ1-4
V: TRBV21-1

CDR3: CASTLQGARQPQHF
J: TRBJ1-5
V: TRBV6-2/TRBV6-3

CDR3: CASSGRPNYGYTF
J: TRBJ1-2
V: TRBV9

CDR3: CASSPSRAGGASKETQYF
J: TRBJ2-5
V: TRBV11-2

CDR3: CASSYSGTGELFF
J: TRBJ2-2
V: TRBV6-5

CDR3: CASWDRVSSLHF
J: TRBJ1-6
V: TRBV19

CDR3: CSARDRWGANEKLFF
J: TRBJ1-4
V: TRBV20-1

CDR3: CASSQDWTGGGTDTQYF
J: TRBJ2-3
V: TRBV4-3

CDR3: CSASPGNGYEQYF
J: TRBJ2-7
V: TRBV20-1

CDR3: CASSYTGSDEAFF
J: TRBJ1-1
V: TRBV6-5